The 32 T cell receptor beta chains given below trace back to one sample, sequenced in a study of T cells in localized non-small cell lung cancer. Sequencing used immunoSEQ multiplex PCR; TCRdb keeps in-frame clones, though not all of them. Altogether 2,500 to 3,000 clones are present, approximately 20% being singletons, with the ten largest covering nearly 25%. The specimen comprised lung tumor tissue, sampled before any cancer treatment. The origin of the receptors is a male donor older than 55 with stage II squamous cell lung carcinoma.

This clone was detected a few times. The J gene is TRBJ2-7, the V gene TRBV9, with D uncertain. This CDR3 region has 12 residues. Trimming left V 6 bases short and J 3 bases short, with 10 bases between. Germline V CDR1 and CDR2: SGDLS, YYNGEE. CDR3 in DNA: TGTGCCAGCACCCCAGAGTACTACGAGCAGTACTTC. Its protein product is CASTPEYYEQYF. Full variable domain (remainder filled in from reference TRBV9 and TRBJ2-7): DSGVTQTPKHLITATGQRVTLRCSPRSGDLSVYWYQQSLDQGLQFLIQYYNGEERAKGNILERFSAQQFPDLHSELNLSSLELGDSALYFCASTPEYYEQYFGPGTRLTVT.

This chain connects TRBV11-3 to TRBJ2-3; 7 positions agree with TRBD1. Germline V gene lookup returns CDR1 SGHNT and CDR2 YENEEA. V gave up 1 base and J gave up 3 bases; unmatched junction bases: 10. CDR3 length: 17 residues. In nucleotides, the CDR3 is TGTGCCAGCAGCTTAGGTCCCGGGACAGTGCGAACAGATACGCAGTATTTT. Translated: CASSLGPGTVRTDTQYF.

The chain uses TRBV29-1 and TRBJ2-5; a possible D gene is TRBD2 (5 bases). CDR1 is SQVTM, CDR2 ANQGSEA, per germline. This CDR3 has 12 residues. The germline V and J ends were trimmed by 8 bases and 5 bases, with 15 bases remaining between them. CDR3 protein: CSILTGMETQYF. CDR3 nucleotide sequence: TGCAGCATACTTACCGGGATGGAGACCCAGTACTTC.

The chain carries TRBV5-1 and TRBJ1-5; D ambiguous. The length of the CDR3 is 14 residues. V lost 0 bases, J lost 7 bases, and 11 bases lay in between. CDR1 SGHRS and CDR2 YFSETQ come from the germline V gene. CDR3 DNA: TGCGCCAGCAGCTTGGAGGGTACGTCACAGCCCCAGCATTTT. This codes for CASSLEGTSQPQHF.

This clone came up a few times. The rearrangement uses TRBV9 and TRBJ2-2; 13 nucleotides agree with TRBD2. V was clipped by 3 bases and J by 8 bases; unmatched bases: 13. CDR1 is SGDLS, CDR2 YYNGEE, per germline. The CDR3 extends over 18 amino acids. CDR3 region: CASSAPPTSGGISGELFF. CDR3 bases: TGTGCCAGCAGCGCCCCTCCGACTAGCGGGGGGATATCTGGGGAGCTGTTTTTT.

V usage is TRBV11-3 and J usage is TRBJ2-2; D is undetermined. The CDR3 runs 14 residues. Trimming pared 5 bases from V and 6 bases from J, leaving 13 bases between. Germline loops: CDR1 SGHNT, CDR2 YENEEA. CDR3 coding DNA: TGTGCCAGCAGCCCCCAGCCTCGTTCCGGGGAGCTGTTTTTT. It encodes CASSPQPRSGELFF. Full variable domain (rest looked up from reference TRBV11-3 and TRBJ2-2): EAGVVQSPRYKIIEKKQPVAFWCNPISGHNTLYWYLQNLGQGPELLIRYENEEAVDDSQLPKDRFSAERLKGVDSTLKIQPAELGDSAVYLCASSPQPRSGELFFGEGSRLTVL.

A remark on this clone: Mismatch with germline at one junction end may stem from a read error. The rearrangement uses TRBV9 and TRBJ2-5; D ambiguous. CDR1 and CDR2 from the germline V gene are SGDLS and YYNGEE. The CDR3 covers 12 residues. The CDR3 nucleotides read TGTGCCAGCAACGTACCACCAGAGACCCAGTACTTC. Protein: CASNVPPETQYF.

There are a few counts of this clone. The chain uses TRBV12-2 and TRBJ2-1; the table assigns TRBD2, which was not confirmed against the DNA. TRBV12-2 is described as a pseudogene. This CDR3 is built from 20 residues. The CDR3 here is CASRLAGDRRAGTIDNEQFF. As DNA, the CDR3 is TGTGCAAGTCGCTTAGCGGGGGATCGGAGGGCAGGGACTATTGACAATGAGCAGTTCTTC.

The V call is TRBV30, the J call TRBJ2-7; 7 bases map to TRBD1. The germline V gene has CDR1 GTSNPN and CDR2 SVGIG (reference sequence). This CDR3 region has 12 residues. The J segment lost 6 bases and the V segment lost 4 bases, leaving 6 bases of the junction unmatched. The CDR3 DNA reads TGTGCCTGGACAGGGGGTGTGGGCGAGCAGTACTTC. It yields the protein CAWTGGVGEQYF.

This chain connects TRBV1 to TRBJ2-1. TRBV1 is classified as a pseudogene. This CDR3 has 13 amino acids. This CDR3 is CASSQDRLNEQFF. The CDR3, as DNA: TGCGCCAGCAGCCAGGACCGACTCAATGAGCAGTTCTTC.

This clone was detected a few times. Here the CDR3 reads CASSYRQGTGELFF. For the CDR3, the DNA is TGTGCCAGCAGTTACAGGCAGGGGACCGGGGAGCTGTTTTTT. V gene TRBV6-8 combines with J gene TRBJ2-2, with a weak D call TRBD1 (6 bases). V was shortened by 2 bases and J by 5 bases, with 9 bases between the two germline ends. Germline-derived CDR1 and CDR2 are MNHGY and SAAAGT. This CDR3 contains 14 residues.

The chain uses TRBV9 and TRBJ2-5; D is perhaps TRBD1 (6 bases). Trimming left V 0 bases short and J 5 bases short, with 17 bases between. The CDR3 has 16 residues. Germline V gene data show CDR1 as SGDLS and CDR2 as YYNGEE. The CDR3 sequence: CASSVGGTGSEETQYF. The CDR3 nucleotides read TGTGCCAGCAGCGTAGGAGGTACAGGGAGCGAGGAGACCCAGTACTTC. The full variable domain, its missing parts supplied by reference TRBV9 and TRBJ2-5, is DSGVTQTPKHLITATGQRVTLRCSPRSGDLSVYWYQQSLDQGLQFLIQYYNGEERAKGNILERFSAQQFPDLHSELNLSSLELGDSALYFCASSVGGTGSEETQYFGPGTRLLVL.

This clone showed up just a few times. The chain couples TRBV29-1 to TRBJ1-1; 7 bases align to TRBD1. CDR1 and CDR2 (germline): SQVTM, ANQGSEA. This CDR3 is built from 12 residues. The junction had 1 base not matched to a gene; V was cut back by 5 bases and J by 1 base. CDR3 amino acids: CSVHRGNTEAFF. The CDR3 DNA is TGCAGCGTTCACAGGGGGAACACTGAAGCTTTCTTT.

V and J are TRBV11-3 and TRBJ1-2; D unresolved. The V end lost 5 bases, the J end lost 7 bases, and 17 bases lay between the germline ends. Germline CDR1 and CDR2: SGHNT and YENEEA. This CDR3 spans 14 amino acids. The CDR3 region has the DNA TGTGCCAGCAGCCCGACGCTATCGGGCCGTGGCTACACCTTC. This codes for CASSPTLSGRGYTF.

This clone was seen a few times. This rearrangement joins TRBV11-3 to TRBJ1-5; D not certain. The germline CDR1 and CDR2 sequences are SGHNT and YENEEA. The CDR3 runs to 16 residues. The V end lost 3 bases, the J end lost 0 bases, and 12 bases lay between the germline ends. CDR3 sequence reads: CASSLWHFNSNQPQHF. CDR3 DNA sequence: TGTGCCAGCAGCTTGTGGCATTTCAATAGCAATCAGCCCCAGCATTTT.

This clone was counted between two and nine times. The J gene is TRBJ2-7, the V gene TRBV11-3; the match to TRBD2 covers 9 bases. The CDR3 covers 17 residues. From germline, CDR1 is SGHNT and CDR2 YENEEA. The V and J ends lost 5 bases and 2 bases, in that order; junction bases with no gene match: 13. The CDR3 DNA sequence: TGTGCCAGCAGCCCGCCGGGCGGGAGGGCCGGGACCTACGAGCAGTACTTC. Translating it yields CASSPPGGRAGTYEQYF.

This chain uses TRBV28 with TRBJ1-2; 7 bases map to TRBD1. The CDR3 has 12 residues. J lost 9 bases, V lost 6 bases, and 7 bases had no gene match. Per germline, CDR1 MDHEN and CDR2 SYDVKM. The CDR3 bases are TGTGCCAGCAGGTCTACAGGGGATAGCTACACCTTC. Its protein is CASRSTGDSYTF.

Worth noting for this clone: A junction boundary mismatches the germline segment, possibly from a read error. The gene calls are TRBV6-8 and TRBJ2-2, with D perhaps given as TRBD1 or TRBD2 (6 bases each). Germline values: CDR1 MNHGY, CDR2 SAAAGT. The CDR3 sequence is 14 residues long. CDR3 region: CASSYSSTKGGLFF. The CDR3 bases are TGTGCCAGCAGTTACTCCTCGACCAAGGGGGGGCTGTTTTTT.

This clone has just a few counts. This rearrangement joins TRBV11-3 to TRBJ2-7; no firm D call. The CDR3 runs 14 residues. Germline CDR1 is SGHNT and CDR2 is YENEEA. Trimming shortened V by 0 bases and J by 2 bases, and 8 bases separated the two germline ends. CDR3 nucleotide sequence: TGTGCCAGCAGCTTAGACAACCCACCCTACGAGCAGTACTTC. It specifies CASSLDNPPYEQYF.

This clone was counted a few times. CDR3 loop: CASSSDSLNSPLHF. The CDR3 DNA is TGCGCCAGCAGCTCGGACAGTCTTAATTCACCCCTCCACTTT. This rearrangement joins TRBV5-1 to TRBJ1-6; TRBD1 might be the D (6 bases). The ends were cut back, 3 bases at V and 6 bases at J, with 10 bases in the middle. The length of the CDR3 is 14 residues. Germline V gene sequence: CDR1 SGHRS, CDR2 YFSETQ.

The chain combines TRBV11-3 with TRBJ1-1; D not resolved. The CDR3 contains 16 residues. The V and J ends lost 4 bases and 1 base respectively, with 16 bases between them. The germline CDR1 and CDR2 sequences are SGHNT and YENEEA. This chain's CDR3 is CASSSKSPGRNTEAFF. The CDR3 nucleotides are TGTGCCAGCAGCTCTAAAAGCCCCGGGAGGAACACTGAAGCTTTCTTT. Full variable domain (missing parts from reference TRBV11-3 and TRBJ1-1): EAGVVQSPRYKIIEKKQPVAFWCNPISGHNTLYWYLQNLGQGPELLIRYENEEAVDDSQLPKDRFSAERLKGVDSTLKIQPAELGDSAVYLCASSSKSPGRNTEAFFGQGTRLTVV.

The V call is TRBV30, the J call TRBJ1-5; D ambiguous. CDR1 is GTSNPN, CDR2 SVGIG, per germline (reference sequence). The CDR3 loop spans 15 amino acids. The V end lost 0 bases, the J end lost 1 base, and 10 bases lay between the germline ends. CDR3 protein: CAWSVSGISNQPQHF. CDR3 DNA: TGTGCCTGGAGTGTTTCGGGGATAAGCAATCAGCCCCAGCATTTT.

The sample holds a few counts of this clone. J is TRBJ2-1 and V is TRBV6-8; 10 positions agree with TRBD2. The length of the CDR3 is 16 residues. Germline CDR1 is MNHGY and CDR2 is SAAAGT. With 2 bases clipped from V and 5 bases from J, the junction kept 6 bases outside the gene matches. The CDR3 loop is CASSYRPGTSDNEQFF. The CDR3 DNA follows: TGTGCCAGCAGTTACCGACCCGGGACTAGCGACAATGAGCAGTTCTTC.

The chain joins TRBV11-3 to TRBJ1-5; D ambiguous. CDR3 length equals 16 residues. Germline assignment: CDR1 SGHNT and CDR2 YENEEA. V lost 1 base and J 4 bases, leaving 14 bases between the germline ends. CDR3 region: CASSLGGRNGNQPQHF. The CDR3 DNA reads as TGTGCCAGCAGCTTAGGTGGCAGAAACGGAAATCAGCCCCAGCATTTT.

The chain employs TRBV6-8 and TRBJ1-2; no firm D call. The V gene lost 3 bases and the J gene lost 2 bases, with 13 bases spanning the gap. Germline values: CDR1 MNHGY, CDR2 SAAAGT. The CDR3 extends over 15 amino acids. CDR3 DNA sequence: TGTGCCAGCAGTTATGGGCAGGAACTCAACTATGGCTACACCTTC. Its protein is CASSYGQELNYGYTF.

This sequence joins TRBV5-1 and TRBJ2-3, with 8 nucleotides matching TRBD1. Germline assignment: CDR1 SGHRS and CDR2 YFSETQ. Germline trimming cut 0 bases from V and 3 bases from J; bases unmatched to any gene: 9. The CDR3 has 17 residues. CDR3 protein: CASSLAGTGQGTDTQYF. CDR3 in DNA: TGCGCCAGCAGCTTGGCCGGGACAGGCCAAGGGACAGATACGCAGTATTTT.

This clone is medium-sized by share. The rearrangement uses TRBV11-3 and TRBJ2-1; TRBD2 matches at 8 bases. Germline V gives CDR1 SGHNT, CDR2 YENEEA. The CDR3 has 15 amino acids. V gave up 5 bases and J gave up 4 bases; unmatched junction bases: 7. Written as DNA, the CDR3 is TGTGCCAGCAGCAAGCTAGCGGGTGAATACAATGAGCAGTTCTTC. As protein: CASSKLAGEYNEQFF.

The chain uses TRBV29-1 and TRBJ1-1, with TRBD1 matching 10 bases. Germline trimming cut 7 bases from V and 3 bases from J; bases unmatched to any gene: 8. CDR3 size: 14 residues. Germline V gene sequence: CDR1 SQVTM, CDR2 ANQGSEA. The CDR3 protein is CSGYRDRGYTEAFF. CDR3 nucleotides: TGCAGCGGTTACCGGGACAGGGGATACACTGAAGCTTTCTTT.

The CDR3: CASTTQGAGQPQHF. In DNA form, the CDR3 reads TGTGCCAGCACCACACAGGGGGCGGGTCAGCCCCAGCATTTT. This chain uses TRBV12-5 with TRBJ1-5, with 9 nucleotides matching TRBD1. This CDR3 spans 14 amino acids. Germline values: CDR1 LGHNT, CDR2 FRNRAP.

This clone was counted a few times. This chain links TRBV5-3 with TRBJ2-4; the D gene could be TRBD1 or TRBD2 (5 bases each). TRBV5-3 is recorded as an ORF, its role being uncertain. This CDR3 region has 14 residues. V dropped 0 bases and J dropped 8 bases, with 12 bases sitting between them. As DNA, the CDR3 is TGTGCCAGAAGCTTGGGACCCGAGGGGCACATTCAGTACTTC. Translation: CARSLGPEGHIQYF.

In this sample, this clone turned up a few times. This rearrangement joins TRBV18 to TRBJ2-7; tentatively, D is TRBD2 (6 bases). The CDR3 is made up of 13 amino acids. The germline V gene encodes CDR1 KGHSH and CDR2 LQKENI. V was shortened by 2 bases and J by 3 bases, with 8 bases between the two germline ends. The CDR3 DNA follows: TGTGCCAGCTCACCAGCGCGGGACTACGAGCAGTACTTC. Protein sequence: CASSPARDYEQYF.

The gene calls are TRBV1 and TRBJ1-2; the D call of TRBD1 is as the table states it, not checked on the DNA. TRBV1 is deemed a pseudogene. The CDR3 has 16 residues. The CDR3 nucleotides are TGCGCCAGCAGCCAAGGTGGGGCAGGGGGTAACTATGGCTACACCTTC. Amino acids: CASSQGGAGGNYGYTF.